This T cell receptor (beta chain) was found in a study of immune heterogeneity within non-small cell lung tumors. Findings and caveats of the study: The correlation between local T-cell clonality and local tumor mutational burden was positive, moderate in strength and statistically significant, with R 0.3 to 0.4. Individual patients' high-frequency T-cell receptor beta clonotypes were largely distinct from one another.

The starting template was genomic DNA from bulk tumor, around 620 ng per sample. Biopsies, several per primary tumor and spaced far apart, were collected during surgery. Those enrolled were patients newly diagnosed with untreated non-small cell lung cancer and undergoing curative surgery. This clonotype was seen repeatedly, ten times or more. The antigen remains unidentified. A junction end diverges from the germline sequence, so it may reflect a read error. With 32 V and 13 J primers, multiplex PCR amplified the TCR beta CDR3. One entry per CDR3 protein results from TCRdb running MiXCR on the multiplex PCR reads. Of roughly 15,000 distinct CDR3 sequences detected, approximately 26% appear once; the ten largest clones hold around 4.9%. The receptor comes from a man aged 35-49 years with non-small cell lung cancer. Sequencing was done on a sample of lung tumor tissue.

DNA of the CDR3: TGTGCCAGCAGTTTAGCGGATGGCACAGATACGCAGTATTTT. This gives the protein CASSLADGTDTQYF. J is TRBJ2-3 and V is TRBV13; tentatively, D is TRBD2 (6 bases). Germline assignment: CDR1 PRHDT and CDR2 FYEKMQ (reference sequence). This CDR3 is built from 14 residues.